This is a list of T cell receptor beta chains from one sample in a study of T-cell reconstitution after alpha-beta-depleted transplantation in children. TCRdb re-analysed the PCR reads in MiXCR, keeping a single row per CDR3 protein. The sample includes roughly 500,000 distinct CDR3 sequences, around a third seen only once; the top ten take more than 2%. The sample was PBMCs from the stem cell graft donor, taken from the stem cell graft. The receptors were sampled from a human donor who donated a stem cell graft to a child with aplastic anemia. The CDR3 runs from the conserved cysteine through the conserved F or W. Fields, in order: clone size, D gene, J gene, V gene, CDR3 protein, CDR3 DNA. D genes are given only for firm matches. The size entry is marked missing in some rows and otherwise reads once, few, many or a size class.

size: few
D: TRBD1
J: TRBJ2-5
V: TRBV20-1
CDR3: CSAVTGGVAETQYF
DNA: TGCAGTGCGGTGACAGGGGGGGTCGCAGAGACCCAGTACTTC

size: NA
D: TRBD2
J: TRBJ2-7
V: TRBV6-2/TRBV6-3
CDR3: CASRGPGLAGEQYF
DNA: TGTGCCAGCAGGGGGCCGGGACTAGCGGGAGAGCAGTACTTC

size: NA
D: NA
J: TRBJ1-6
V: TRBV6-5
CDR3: CASSYSPGVIPLHF
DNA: TGTGCCAGCAGTTACTCCCCAGGGGTCATACCCCTCCACTTT

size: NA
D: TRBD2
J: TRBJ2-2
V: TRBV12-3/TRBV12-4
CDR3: CASSRAGNTGELFF
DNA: TGTGCCAGCAGTCGAGCGGGAAACACCGGGGAGCTGTTTTTT

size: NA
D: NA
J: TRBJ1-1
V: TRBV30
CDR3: CAWSGRTVKAFF
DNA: TGTGCCTGGAGCGGTCGGACAGTCAAAGCTTTCTTT

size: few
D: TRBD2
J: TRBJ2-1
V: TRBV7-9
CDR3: CASSPSGTSGRVEQFF
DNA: TGTGCCAGCAGCCCATCCGGGACTAGCGGGAGAGTTGAGCAGTTCTTC

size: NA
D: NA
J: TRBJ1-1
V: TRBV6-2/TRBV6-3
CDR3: CASSETENTEAFF
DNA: TGTGCCAGCAGTGAGACGGAGAACACTGAAGCTTTCTTT

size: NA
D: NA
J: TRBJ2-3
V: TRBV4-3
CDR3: CASSPRTGGAGTQYF
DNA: TGCGCCAGCAGCCCCCGGACAGGAGGAGCGGGTACGCAGTATTTT

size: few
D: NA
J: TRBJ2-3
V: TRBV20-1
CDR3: CSADRTDTDTQYF
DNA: TGCAGTGCTGATCGGACAGACACAGATACGCAGTATTTT

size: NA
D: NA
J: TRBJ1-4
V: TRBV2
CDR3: CASRQGGGEEKLFF
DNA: TGTGCCAGCAGACAAGGTGGAGGGGAGGAAAAACTGTTTTTT

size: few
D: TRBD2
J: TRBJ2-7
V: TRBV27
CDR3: CASSPTGGAYEQYF
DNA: TGTGCCAGCAGTCCTACCGGGGGGGCCTACGAGCAGTACTTC